This record covers a single T cell receptor (beta chain). Deletions cut 2 bases from V and 3 bases from J, with 11 bases between. CDR1 is KGHSH and CDR2 is LQKENI in the germline V gene. The CDR3 has 14 residues. The record originates from a study of CD8 T cells in Susac syndrome. The authors reverse transcribed roughly 0.45 to 1 ug RNA with random hexamers. Multiplex immunoSEQ PCR targeted 54 Vbeta and 13 Jbeta TCR beta segments. TCRdb independently ran MiXCR on the immunoSEQ multiplex PCR reads; one entry per CDR3 protein. The sample holds about 140,000 distinct CDR3 sequences, roughly 95% seen once. It was treatment-naive patients with stable or active relapsing-remitting disease who made up the multiple sclerosis controls.

The sample comprised CD4+ T cells from PBMCs. The chain joins TRBV18 to TRBJ2-7; D perhaps matches TRBD2 (6 bases). The source of this sequence is a human donor with multiple sclerosis. This chain's CDR3 is CASSPGLSHYEQYF. The CDR3 DNA is TGTGCCAGCTCACCAGGACTATCTCACTACGAGCAGTACTTC. Using reference TRBV18 and TRBJ2-7 for the parts outside the CDR3, the full variable domain is NAGVMQNPRHLVRRRGQEARLRCSPMKGHSHVYWYRQLPEEGLKFMVYLQKENIIDESGMPKERFSAEFPKEGPSILRIQQVVRGDSAAYFCASSPGLSHYEQYFGPGTRLTVT.